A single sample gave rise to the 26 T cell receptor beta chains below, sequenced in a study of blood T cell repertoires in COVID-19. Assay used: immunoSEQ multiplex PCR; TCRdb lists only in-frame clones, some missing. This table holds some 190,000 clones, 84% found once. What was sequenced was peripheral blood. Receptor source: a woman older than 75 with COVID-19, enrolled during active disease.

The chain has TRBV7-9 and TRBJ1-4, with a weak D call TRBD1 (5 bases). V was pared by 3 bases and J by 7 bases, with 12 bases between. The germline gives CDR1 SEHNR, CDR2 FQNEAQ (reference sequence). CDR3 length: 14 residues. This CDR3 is CASSFRGLSEKLFF. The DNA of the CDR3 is TGTGCCAGCAGCTTTAGGGGTTTGAGTGAAAAACTGTTTTTT. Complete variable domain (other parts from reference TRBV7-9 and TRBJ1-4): DTGVSQNPRHKITKRGQNVTFRCDPISEHNRLYWYRQTLGQGPEFLTYFQNEAQLEKSRLLSDRFSAERPKGSFSTLEIQRTEQGDSAMYLCASSFRGLSEKLFFGSGTQLSVL.

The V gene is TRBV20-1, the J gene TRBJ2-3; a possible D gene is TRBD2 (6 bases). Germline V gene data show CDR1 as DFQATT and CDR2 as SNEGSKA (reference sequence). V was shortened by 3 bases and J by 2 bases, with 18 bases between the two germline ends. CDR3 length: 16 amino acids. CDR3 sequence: CSASGTAGRNTDTQYF. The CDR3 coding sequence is TGCAGTGCTAGTGGTACGGCGGGGAGAAACACAGATACGCAGTATTTT.

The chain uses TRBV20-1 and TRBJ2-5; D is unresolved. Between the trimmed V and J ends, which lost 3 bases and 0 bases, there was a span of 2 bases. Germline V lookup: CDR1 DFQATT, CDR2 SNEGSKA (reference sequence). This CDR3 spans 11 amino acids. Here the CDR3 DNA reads TGCAGTGCTAGCTACCAAGAGACCCAGTACTTC. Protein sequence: CSASYQETQYF.

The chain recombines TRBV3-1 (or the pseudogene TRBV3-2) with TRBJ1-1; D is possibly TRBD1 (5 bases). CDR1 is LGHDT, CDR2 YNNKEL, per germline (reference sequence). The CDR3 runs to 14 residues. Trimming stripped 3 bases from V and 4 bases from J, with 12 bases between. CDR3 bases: TGTGCCAGCAGCCAGACGAATCAGGGCACTGAAGCTTTCTTT. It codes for CASSQTNQGTEAFF.

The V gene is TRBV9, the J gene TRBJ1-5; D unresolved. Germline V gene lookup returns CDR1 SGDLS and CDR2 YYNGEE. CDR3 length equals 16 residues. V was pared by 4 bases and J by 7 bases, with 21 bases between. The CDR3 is CASSPPRAHPIQPQHF. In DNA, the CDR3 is TGTGCCAGCAGCCCCCCCCGCGCCCATCCAATCCAGCCCCAGCATTTT. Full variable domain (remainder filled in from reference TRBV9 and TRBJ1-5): DSGVTQTPKHLITATGQRVTLRCSPRSGDLSVYWYQQSLDQGLQFLIQYYNGEERAKGNILERFSAQQFPDLHSELNLSSLELGDSALYFCASSPPRAHPIQPQHFGDGTRLSIL.

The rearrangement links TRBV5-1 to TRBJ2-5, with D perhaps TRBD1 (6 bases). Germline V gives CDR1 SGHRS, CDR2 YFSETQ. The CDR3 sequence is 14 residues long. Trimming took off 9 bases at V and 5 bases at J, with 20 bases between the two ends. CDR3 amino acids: CATTDTGSAETQYF. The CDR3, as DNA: TGCGCCACCACAGATACAGGGTCAGCCGAGACCCAGTACTTC.

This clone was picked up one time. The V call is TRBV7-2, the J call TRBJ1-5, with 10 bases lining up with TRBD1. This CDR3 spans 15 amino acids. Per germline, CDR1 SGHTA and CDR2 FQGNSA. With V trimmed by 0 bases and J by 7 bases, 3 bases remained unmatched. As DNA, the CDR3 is TGTGCCAGCAGCTTAGCCGGGACAGGGGTACAGCCCCAGCATTTT. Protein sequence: CASSLAGTGVQPQHF.

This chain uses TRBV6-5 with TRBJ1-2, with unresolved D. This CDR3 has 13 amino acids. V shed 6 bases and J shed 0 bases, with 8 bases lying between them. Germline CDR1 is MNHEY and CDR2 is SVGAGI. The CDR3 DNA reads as TGTGCCAGCAGGGAGACGGCTAACTATGGCTACACCTTC. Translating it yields CASRETANYGYTF.

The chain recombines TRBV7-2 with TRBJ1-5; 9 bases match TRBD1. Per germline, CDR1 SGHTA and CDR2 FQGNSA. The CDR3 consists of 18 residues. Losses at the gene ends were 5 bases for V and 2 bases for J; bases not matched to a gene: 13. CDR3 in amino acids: CASSITVPGQGGNQPQHF. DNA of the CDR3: TGTGCCAGCAGCATAACAGTACCGGGACAGGGTGGCAATCAGCCCCAGCATTTT.

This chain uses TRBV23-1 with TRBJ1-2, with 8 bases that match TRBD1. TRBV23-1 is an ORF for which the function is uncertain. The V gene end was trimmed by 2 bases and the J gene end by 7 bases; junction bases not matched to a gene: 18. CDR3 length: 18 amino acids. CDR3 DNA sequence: TGCGCCAGCAGTCAACCCTATGGGCCAGGGGGCGGAGTCTTTGGCTACACCTTC. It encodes CASSQPYGPGGGVFGYTF.

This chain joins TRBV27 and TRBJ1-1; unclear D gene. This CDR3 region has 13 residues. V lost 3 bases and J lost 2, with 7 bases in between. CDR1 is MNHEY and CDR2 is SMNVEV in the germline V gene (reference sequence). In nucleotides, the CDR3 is TGTGCCAGCAGTTTGCGGCCCAACACTGAAGCTTTCTTT. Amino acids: CASSLRPNTEAFF.

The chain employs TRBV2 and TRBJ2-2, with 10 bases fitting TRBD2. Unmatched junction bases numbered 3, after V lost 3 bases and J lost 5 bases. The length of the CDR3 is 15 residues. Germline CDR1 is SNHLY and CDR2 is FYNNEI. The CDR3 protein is CASSDLAGVTGELFF. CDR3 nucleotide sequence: TGTGCCAGCAGTGATCTAGCGGGGGTTACCGGGGAGCTGTTTTTT.

The CDR3 sequence is CASSLGQSYGYTF. CDR3 in DNA: TGTGCCAGCAGCTTAGGACAGAGCTATGGCTACACCTTC. The chain employs TRBV7-6 and TRBJ1-2, with a weak D call TRBD1 (5 bases). This CDR3 has 13 amino acids. Looked up from germline, CDR1 is SGHVS and CDR2 is FNYEAQ. V lost 1 base to trimming and J lost 4 bases, with 7 bases between them.

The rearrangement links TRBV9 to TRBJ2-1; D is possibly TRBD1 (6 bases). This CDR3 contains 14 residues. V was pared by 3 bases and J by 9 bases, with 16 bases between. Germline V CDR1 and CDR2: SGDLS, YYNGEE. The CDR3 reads CASSARSGASEQFF. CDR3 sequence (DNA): TGTGCCAGCAGCGCCCGGTCAGGGGCGAGTGAGCAGTTCTTC.

The CDR3 bases are TGCGCCAGCAGCCAAGATCTGGGAACGACAGGGTCGGTATCACCCCTCCACTTT. It translates to CASSQDLGTTGSVSPLHF. This chain uses TRBV4-1 with TRBJ1-6; 7 nucleotides agree with TRBD1. Germline CDR1 and CDR2: MGHRA and YSYEKL. CDR3 length: 18 amino acids. J lost 10 bases, V lost 0 bases, and 15 bases had no gene match.

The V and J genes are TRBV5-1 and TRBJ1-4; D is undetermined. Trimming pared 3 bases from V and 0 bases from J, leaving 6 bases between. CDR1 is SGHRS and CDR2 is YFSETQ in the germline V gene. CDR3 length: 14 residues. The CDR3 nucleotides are TGCGCCAGCAGCTCCAATCCAACTAATGAAAAACTGTTTTTT. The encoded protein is CASSSNPTNEKLFF.

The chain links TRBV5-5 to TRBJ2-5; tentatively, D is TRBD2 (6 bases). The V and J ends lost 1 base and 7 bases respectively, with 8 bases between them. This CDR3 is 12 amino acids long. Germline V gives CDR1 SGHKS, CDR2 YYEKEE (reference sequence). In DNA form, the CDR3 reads TGTGCCAGCAGCTTGTGGGACTCGACCCAGTACTTC. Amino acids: CASSLWDSTQYF. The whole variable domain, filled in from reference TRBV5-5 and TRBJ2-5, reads DAGVTQSPTHLIKTRGQQVTLRCSPISGHKSVSWYQQVLGQGPQFIFQYYEKEERGRGNFPDRFSARQFPNYSSELNVNALLLGDSALYLCASSLWDSTQYFGPGTRLLVL.

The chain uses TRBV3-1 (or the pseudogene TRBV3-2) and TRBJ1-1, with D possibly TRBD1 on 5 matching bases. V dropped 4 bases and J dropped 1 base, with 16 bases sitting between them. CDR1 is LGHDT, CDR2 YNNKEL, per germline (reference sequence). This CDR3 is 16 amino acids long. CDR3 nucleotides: TGTGCCAGCAGCCCAGACGGTGGACACCAGAACACTGAAGCTTTCTTT. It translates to CASSPDGGHQNTEAFF.

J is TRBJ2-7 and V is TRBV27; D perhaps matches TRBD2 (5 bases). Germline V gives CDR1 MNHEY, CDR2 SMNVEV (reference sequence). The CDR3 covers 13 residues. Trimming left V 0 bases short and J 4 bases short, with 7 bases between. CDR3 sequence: CASSLSSGYEQYF. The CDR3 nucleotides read TGTGCCAGCAGTTTATCTTCGGGGTACGAGCAGTACTTC.

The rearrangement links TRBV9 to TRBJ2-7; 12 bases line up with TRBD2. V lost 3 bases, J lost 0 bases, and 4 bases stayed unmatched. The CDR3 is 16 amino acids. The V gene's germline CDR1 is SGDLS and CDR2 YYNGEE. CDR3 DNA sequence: TGTGCCAGCAGCGCCGGGACTAGCGGGTCCTCCTACGAGCAGTACTTC. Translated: CASSAGTSGSSYEQYF.

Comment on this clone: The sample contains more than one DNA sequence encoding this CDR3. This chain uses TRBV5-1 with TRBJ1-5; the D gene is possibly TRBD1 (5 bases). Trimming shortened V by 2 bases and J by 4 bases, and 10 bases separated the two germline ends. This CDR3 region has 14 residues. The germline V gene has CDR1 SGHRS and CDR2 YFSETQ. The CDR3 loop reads CASSLTGINQPQHF. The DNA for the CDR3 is TGCGCCAGCAGCTTAACAGGAATTAATCAGCCCCAGCATTTT.

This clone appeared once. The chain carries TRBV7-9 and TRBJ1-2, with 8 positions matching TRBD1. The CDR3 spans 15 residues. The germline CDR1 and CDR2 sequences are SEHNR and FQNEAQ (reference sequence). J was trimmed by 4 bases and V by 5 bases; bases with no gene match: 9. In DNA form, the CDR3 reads TGTGCCAGCAGCCAACAGACAGGGGTTTCCTATGGCTACACCTTC. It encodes CASSQQTGVSYGYTF.

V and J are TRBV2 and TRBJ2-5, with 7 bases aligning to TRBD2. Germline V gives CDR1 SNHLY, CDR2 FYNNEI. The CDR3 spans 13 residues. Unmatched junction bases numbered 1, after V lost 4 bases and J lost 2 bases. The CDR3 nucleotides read TGTGCCAGCAGTGCACTAGCGCAAGAGACCCAGTACTTC. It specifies CASSALAQETQYF.

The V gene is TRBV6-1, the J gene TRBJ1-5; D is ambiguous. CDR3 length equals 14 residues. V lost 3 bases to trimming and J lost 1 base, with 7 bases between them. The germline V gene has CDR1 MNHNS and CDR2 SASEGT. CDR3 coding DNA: TGTGCCAGCAGTGACCGGGGAAGCAATCAGCCCCAGCATTTT. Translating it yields CASSDRGSNQPQHF.

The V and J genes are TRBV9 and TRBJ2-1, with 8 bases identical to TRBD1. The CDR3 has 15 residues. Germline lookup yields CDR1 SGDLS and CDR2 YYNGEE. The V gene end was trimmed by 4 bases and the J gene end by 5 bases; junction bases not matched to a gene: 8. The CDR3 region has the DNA TGTGCCAGCAGCCCTCAACCGACAGGGGACAATGAGCAGTTCTTC. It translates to CASSPQPTGDNEQFF.

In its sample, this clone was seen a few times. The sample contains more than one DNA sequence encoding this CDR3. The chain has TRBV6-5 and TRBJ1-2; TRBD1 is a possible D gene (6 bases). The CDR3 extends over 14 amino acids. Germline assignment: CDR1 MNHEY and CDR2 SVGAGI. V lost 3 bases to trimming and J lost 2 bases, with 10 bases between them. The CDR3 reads CASSYVGANYGYTF. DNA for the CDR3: TGTGCCAGCAGTTATGTGGGGGCGAACTATGGCTACACCTTC.